This entry is about one T cell receptor (beta chain). This entry comes from a study of cytomegalovirus exposure and HLA in healthy donors. V dropped 4 bases and J dropped 3 bases, with 12 bases sitting between them. This CDR3 region has 15 residues. Germline V gives CDR1 SGHTA, CDR2 FQGNSA. In the PCR, 60 Vbeta and 13 Jbeta primers were used. Repertoires were generated with immunoSEQ multiplex PCR, while TCRdb's copy carries only in-frame clones and drops some. Of around 130,000 clones listed, roughly 80% are singletons. The TCR was taken from a woman in her forties in good health and CMV-seronegative. What was sequenced was PBMCs. The chain combines TRBV7-2 with TRBJ1-4, with D possibly being TRBD1 (5 bases). The CDR3 nucleotides are TGTGCCAGCAGCTCCACGGACAATTCTAATGAAAAACTGTTTTTT. Amino acid sequence: CASSSTDNSNEKLFF.